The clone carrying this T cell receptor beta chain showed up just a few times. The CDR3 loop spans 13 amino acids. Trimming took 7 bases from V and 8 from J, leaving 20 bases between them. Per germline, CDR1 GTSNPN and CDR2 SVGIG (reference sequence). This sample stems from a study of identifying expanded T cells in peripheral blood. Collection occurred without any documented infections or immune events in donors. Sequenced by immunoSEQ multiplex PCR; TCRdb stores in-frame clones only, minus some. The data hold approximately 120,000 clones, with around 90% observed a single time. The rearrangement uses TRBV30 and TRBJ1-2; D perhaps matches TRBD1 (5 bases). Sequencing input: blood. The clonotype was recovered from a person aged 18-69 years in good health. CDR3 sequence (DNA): TGTGCCTTCTCCCTGGGAAGGGGCGGGGGCTACACCTTC. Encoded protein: CAFSLGRGGGYTF.